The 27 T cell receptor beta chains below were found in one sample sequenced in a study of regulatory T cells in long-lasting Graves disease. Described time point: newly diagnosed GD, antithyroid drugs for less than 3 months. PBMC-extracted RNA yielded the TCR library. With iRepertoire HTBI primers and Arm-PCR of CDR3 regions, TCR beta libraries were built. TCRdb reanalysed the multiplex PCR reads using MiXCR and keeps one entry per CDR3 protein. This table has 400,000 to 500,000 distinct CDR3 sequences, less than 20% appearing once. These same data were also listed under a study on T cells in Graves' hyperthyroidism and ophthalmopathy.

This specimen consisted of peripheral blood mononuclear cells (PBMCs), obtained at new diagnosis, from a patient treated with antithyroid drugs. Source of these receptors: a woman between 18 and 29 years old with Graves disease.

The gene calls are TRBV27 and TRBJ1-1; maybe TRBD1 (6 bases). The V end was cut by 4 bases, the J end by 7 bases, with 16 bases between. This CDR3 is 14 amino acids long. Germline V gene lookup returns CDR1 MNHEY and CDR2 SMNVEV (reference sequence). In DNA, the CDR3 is TGTGCCAGCAGTTCAAATGGACAGAAGGGTGAAGCTTTCTTT. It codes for CASSSNGQKGEAFF.

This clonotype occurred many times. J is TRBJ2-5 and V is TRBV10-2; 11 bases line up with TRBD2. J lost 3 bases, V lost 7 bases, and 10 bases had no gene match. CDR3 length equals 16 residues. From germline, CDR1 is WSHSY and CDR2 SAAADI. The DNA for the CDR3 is TGCGCCAGCACGAGTCTCCAGACTAGCGGGAAAGAGACCCAGTACTTC. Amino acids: CASTSLQTSGKETQYF.

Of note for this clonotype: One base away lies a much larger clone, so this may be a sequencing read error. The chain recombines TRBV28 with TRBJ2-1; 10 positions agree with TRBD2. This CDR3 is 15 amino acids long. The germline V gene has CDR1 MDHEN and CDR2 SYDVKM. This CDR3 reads CVSSLSSGSYNEQFF. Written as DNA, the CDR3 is TGTGTCAGCAGTTTGTCTAGCGGGAGTTACAATGAGCAGTTCTTC. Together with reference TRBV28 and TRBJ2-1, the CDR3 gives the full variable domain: DVKVTQSSRYLVKRTGEKVFLECVQDMDHENMFWYRQDPGLGLRLIYFSYDVKMKEKGDIPEGYSVSREKKERFSLILESASTNQTSMYLCVSSLSSGSYNEQFFGPGTRLTVL.

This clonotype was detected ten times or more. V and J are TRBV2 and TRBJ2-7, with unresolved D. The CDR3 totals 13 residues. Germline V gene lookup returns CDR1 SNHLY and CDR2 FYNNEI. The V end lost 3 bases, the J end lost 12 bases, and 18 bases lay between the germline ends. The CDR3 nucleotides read TGTGCCAGCAGTGACATCCCGATAATACGACCGTACTTC. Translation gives CASSDIPIIRPYF.

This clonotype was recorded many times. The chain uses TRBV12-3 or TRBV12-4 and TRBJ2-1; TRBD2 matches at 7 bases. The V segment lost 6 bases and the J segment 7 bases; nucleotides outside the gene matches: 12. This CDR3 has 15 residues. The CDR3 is CASSFSGLARNEQFF. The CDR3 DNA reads TGTGCCAGCAGCTTTAGCGGGCTGGCGAGGAATGAGCAGTTCTTC.

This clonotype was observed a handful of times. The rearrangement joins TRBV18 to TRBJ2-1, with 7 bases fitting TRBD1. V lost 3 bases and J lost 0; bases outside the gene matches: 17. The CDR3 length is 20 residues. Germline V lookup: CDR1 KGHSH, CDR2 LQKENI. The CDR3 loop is CASSPYRGREAVLSYNEQFF. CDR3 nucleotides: TGTGCCAGCTCACCTTACAGGGGACGGGAAGCGGTGCTCTCCTACAATGAGCAGTTCTTC.

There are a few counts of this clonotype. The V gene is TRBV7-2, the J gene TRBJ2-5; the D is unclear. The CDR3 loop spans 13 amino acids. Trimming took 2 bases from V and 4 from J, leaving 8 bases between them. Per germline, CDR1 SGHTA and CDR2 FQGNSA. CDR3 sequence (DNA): TGTGCCAGCAGCTTAACGGGTCTAGAGACCCAGTACTTC. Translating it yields CASSLTGLETQYF.

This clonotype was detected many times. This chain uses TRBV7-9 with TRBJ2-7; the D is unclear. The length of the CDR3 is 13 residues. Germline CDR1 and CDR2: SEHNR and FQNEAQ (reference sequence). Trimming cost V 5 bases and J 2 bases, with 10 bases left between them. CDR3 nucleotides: TGTGCCAGCAGCCGGACCGTAGCCTACGAGCAGTACTTC. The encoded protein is CASSRTVAYEQYF.

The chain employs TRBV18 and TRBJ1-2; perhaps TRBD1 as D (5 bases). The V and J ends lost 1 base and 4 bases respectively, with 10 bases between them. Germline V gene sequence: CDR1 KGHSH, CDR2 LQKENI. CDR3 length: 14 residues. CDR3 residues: CASSPRRDVYGYTF. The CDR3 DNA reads TGTGCCAGCTCACCACGGAGGGACGTCTATGGCTACACCTTC.

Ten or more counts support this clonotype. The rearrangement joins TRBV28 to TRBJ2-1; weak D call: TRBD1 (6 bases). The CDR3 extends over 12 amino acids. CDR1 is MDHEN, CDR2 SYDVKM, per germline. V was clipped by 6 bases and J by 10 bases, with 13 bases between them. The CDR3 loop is CASSDRPGEQFF. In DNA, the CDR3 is TGTGCCAGCAGCGACAGGCCGGGCGAGCAGTTCTTC.

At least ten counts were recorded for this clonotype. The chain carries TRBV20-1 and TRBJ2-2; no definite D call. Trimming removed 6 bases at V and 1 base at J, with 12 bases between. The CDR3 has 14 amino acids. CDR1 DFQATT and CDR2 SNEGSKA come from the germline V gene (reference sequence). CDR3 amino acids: CSAPRDGNTGELFF. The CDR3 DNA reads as TGCAGTGCCCCAAGAGACGGGAACACCGGGGAGCTGTTTTTT.

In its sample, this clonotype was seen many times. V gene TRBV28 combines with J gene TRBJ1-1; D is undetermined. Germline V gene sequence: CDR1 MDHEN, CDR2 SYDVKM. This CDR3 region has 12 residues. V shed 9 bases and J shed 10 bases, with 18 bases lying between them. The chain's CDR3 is CASCRRKTRAFF. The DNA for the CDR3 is TGTGCCAGTTGTAGAAGGAAAACTAGAGCTTTCTTT. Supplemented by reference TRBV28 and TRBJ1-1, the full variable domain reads DVKVTQSSRYLVKRTGEKVFLECVQDMDHENMFWYRQDPGLGLRLIYFSYDVKMKEKGDIPEGYSVSREKKERFSLILESASTNQTSMYLCASCRRKTRAFFGQGTRLTVV.

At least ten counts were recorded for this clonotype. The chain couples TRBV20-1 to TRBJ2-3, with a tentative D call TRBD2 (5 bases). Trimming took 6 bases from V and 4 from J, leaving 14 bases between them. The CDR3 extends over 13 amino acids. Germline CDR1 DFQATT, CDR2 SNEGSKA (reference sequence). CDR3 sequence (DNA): TGCAGTGCCCTTAGCGAAAGCGCAGATACGCAGTATTTT. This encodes CSALSESADTQYF.

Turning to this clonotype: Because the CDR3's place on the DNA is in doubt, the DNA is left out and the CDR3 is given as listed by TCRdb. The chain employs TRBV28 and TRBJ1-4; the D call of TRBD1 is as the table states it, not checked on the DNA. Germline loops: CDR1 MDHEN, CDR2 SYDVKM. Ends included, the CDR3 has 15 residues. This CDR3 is CASSSSDRGREKLFF.

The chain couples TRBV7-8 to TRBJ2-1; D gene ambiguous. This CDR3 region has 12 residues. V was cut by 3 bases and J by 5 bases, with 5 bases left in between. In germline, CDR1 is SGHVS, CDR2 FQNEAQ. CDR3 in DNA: TGTGCCAGCAGCTTTGAGGACAATGAGCAGTTCTTC. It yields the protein CASSFEDNEQFF.

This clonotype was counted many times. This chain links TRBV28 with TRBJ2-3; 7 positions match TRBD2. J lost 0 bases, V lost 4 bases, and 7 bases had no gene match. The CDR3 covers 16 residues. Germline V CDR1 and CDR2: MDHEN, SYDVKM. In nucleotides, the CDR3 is TGTGCCAGCAGTTCAACCAGACTAGCCAGCACAGATACGCAGTATTTT. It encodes CASSSTRLASTDTQYF.

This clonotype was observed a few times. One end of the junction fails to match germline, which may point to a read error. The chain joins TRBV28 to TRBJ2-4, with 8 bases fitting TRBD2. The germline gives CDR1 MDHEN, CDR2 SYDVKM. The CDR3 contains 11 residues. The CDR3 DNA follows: TGTGCCAGCAGTCCCGGTAGAGGGACTAGCTTC. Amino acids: CASSPGRGTSF. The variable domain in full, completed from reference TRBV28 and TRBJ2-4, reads DVKVTQSSRYLVKRTGEKVFLECVQDMDHENMFWYRQDPGLGLRLIYFSYDVKMKEKGDIPEGYSVSREKKERFSLILESASTNQTSMYLCASSPGRGTSFGAGTRLSVL.

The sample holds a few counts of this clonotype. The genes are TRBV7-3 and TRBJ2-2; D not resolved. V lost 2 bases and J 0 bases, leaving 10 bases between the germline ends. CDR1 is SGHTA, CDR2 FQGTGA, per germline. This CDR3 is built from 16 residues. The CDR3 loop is CASSLQALPNTGELFF. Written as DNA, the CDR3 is TGTGCCAGCAGCTTACAGGCCCTACCGAACACCGGGGAGCTGTTTTTT.

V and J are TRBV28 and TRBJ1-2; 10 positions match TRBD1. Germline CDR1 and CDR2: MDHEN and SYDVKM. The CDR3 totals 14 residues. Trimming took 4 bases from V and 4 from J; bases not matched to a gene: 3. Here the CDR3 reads CASSSDRGVYGYTF. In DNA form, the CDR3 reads TGTGCCAGCAGTTCGGACAGGGGGGTCTATGGCTACACCTTC.

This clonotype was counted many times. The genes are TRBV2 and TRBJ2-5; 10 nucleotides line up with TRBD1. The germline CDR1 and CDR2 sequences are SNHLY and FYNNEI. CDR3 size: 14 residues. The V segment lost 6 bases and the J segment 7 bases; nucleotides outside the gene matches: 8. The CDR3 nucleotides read TGTGCCAGCAGGGCCGGGACAGGGGTTGGGACCCAGTACTTC. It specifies CASRAGTGVGTQYF.

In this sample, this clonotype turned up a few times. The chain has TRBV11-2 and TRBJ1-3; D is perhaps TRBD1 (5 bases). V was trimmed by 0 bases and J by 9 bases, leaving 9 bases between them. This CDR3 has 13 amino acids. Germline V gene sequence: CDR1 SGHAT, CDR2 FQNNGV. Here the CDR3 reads CASSLEGPLTIYF. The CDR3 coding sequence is TGTGCCAGCAGCTTAGAGGGGCCTCTCACCATATATTTT. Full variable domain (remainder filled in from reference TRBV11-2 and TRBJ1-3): EAGVAQSPRYKIIEKRQSVAFWCNPISGHATLYWYQQILGQGPKLLIQFQNNGVVDDSQLPKDRFSAERLKGVDSTLKIQPAKLEDSAVYLCASSLEGPLTIYFGEGSWLTVV.

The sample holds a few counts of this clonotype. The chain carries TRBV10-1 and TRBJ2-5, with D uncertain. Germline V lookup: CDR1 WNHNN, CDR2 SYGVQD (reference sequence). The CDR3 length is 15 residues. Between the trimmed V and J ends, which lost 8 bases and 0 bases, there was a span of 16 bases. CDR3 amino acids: CASPHVRPHQETQYF. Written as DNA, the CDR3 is TGCGCCAGCCCTCACGTAAGGCCCCACCAAGAGACCCAGTACTTC.

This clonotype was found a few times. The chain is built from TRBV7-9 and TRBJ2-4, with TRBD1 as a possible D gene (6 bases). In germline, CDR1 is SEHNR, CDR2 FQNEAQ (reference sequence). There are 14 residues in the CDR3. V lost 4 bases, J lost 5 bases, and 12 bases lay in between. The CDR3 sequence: CASSYGQSQNIQYF. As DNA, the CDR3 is TGTGCCAGCAGCTACGGACAGTCGCAAAACATTCAGTACTTC.

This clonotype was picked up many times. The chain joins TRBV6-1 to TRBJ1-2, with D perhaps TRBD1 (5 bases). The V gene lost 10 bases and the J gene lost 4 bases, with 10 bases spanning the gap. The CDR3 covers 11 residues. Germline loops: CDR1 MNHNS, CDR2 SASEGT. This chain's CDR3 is CATGQVYGYTF. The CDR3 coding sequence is TGTGCCACCGGACAAGTCTATGGCTACACCTTC.

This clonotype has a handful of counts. The CDR3 DNA reads TGTGCCAGCAGCCCCAGGACTAGCGGGAGTCTGGACAATGAGCAGTTCTTC. Protein: CASSPRTSGSLDNEQFF. The chain links TRBV11-2 to TRBJ2-1; 13 bases are a match to TRBD2. The germline V gene has CDR1 SGHAT and CDR2 FQNNGV. V was pared by 5 bases and J by 5 bases, with 9 bases of the junction left unmatched. This CDR3 is 17 amino acids long.

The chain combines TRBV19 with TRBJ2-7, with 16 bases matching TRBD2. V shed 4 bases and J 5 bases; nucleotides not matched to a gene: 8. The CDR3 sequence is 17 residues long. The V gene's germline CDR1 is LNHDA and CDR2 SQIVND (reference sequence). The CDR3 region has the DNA TGTGCCAGTAGTACGGGACTAGCGGGAGGGCGAGCCCACGAGCAGTACTTC. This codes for CASSTGLAGGRAHEQYF. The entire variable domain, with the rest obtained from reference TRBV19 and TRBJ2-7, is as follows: DGGITQSPKYLFRKEGQNVTLSCEQNLNHDAMYWYRQDPGQGLRLIYYSQIVNDFQKGDIAEGYSVSREKKESFPLTVTSAQKNPTAFYLCASSTGLAGGRAHEQYFGPGTRLTVT.

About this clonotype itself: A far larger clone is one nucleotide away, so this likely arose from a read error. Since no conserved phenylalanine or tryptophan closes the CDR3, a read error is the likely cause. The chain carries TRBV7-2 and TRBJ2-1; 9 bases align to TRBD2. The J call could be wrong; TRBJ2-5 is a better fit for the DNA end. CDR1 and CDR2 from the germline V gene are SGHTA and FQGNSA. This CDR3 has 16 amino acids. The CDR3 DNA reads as TGTGCCAGCAGCTTAGAGGTAGCGGGAGTATGGGAGACCCAGTACCTC. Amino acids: CASSLEVAGVWETQYL.